The 32 T cell receptor beta chains in this list originate from one sample, sequenced in a study of blood T cell repertoires in COVID-19. Profiled with immunoSEQ multiplex PCR; TCRdb holds only in-frame clones, not every one. The table lists over 60,000 clones, approximately 78% of them singletons. The sequencing sample was made of peripheral blood. These receptors all come from a human donor in a cohort sampled during active COVID-19.

Here the CDR3 DNA reads TGCAGCGTTCGACAGGGGATCGGTGAGCAGTTCTTC. It specifies CSVRQGIGEQFF. The rearrangement links TRBV29-1 to TRBJ2-1; TRBD1 matches at 8 bases. The CDR3 has 12 amino acids. J gave up 9 bases and V 5 bases, and 6 bases lay outside the gene matches. Germline V gene lookup returns CDR1 SQVTM and CDR2 ANQGSEA.

The chain joins TRBV6-6 to TRBJ2-7; the match to TRBD2 covers 10 bases. Germline CDR1 is MNHNY and CDR2 is SVGAGI (reference sequence). The trim removed 2 bases at V and 7 bases at J, leaving 8 bases unmatched. This CDR3 has 15 amino acids. For the CDR3, the DNA is TGTGCCAGCAGTTACCAAGCGGGAGGGCCGGGGGAGCAGTACTTC. Its translation is CASSYQAGGPGEQYF.

The chain has TRBV18 and TRBJ2-7, with D perhaps matching TRBD1 (5 bases). The germline gives CDR1 KGHSH, CDR2 LQKENI. This CDR3 is 13 amino acids long. V was cut by 6 bases and J by 5 bases, with 14 bases left in between. CDR3 residues: CASSRQGRNEQYF. DNA of the CDR3: TGTGCCAGCTCTCGGCAGGGAAGAAACGAGCAGTACTTC.

As DNA, the CDR3 is TGCGCCAGCAGCCAAGAGGCAGTTCGAATAGATACGCAGTATTTT. It encodes CASSQEAVRIDTQYF. The V gene is TRBV4-3, the J gene TRBJ2-3, with D hard to call. This CDR3 is built from 15 residues. Trimming removed 0 bases from V and 5 bases from J, with 12 bases in between. Germline V gives CDR1 LGHNA, CDR2 YSLEER.

The rearrangement links TRBV19 to TRBJ2-5; possible D gene TRBD2, 5 bases. The CDR3 extends over 14 amino acids. The germline V and J ends were trimmed by 3 bases and 8 bases, with 16 bases remaining between them. Germline loops: CDR1 LNHDA, CDR2 SQIVND (reference sequence). Here the CDR3 DNA reads TGTGCCAGTAGTATTGGTCCGGCTACGGGAACCCAGTACTTC. Protein sequence: CASSIGPATGTQYF.

The rearrangement uses TRBV18 and TRBJ2-1; D call uncertain. Germline lookup yields CDR1 KGHSH and CDR2 LQKENI. This CDR3 is 14 amino acids long. Trimming took off 6 bases at V and 2 bases at J, with 11 bases between the two ends. CDR3 coding DNA: TGTGCCAGCTCCACCGAGGCAGCCTACAATGAGCAGTTCTTC. Translation gives CASSTEAAYNEQFF.

The rearrangement uses TRBV7-9 and TRBJ2-1; D perhaps matches TRBD2 (6 bases). Germline V gives CDR1 SEHNR, CDR2 FQNEAQ (reference sequence). Trimming shortened V by 3 bases and J by 0 bases, and 12 bases separated the two germline ends. This CDR3 region has 16 residues. CDR3 amino acids: CASSFPLTSSYNEQFF. Here the CDR3 DNA reads TGTGCCAGCAGCTTCCCCCTGACTAGCTCCTACAATGAGCAGTTCTTC.

The chain has TRBV18 and TRBJ1-2, with TRBD1 identical over 8 bases. The V gene end was trimmed by 3 bases and the J gene end by 1 base; junction bases not matched to a gene: 13. The CDR3 contains 18 residues. CDR1 KGHSH and CDR2 LQKENI come from the germline V gene. CDR3 residues: CASSPTTGLQGGNYGYTF. CDR3 coding DNA: TGTGCCAGCTCACCGACGACCGGTTTACAGGGGGGTAACTATGGCTACACCTTC.

The V gene is TRBV5-8, the J gene TRBJ2-1, with D unresolved. There are 16 residues in the CDR3. The germline V and J ends were trimmed by 0 bases and 0 bases, with 10 bases remaining between them. Germline values: CDR1 SGHTS, CDR2 YDEGEE. The CDR3 region is CASSLDRLSSYNEQFF. The CDR3 DNA reads as TGTGCCAGCAGCTTGGATCGGTTGAGCTCCTACAATGAGCAGTTCTTC.

As regards this clone: The final CDR3 position lacks the conserved phenylalanine or tryptophan, pointing to a likely read error. No DNA is shown, since the ends of the CDR3 on it are uncertain; the CDR3 is the one TCRdb lists. The chain is built from TRBV6-6 and TRBJ1-2. Germline values: CDR1 MNHNY, CDR2 SVGAGI (reference sequence). Counting both end residues, the CDR3 totals 12 amino acids. CDR3 protein: CASRGARKDQTL.

This clone appeared a single time. The CDR3 DNA sequence: TGTGCCAGCAGTTTAGCGGGAGAGTCCTACAATGAGCAGTTCTTC. Protein sequence: CASSLAGESYNEQFF. The chain has TRBV6-7 and TRBJ2-1; 9 bases align to TRBD2. TRBV6-7 is flagged as an ORF with uncertain function. This CDR3 is 15 amino acids long. The V and J ends lost 4 bases and 1 base, in that order; junction bases with no gene match: 2.

The J gene is TRBJ1-2, the V gene TRBV19; D not certain. Looked up from germline, CDR1 is LNHDA and CDR2 is SQIVND (reference sequence). The CDR3 is 14 amino acids. The V end lost 6 bases, the J end lost 4 bases, and 15 bases lay between the germline ends. The CDR3 region is CASRPLEVRYGYTF. Here the CDR3 DNA reads TGTGCCAGTAGACCCCTGGAGGTCCGCTATGGCTACACCTTC.

This clone was detected only once. The chain has TRBV27 and TRBJ1-5, with a tentative D call TRBD1 (5 bases). V was shortened by 5 bases and J by 1 base, with 18 bases between the two germline ends. The length of the CDR3 is 17 residues. Germline CDR1 MNHEY, CDR2 SMNVEV (reference sequence). This CDR3 is CASSASIQGGSNQPQHF. The DNA of the CDR3 is TGTGCCAGCAGTGCCTCAATTCAGGGAGGAAGCAATCAGCCCCAGCATTTT.

The genes are TRBV11-2 and TRBJ2-7; 9 nucleotides agree with TRBD2. V dropped 0 bases and J dropped 4; count of bases not matched to a gene: 4. The CDR3 contains 15 residues. Germline assignment: CDR1 SGHAT and CDR2 FQNNGV. DNA for the CDR3: TGTGCCAGCAGCTTAGAAAGACTAGCGGATTACGAGCAGTACTTC. This translates into CASSLERLADYEQYF. Based on the CDR3 plus reference TRBV11-2 and TRBJ2-7, the full variable domain is EAGVAQSPRYKIIEKRQSVAFWCNPISGHATLYWYQQILGQGPKLLIQFQNNGVVDDSQLPKDRFSAERLKGVDSTLKIQPAKLEDSAVYLCASSLERLADYEQYFGPGTRLTVT.

This chain uses TRBV7-3 with TRBJ2-7, with D hard to call. Germline V gene lookup returns CDR1 SGHTA and CDR2 FQGTGA. V dropped 6 bases and J dropped 2 bases, with 17 bases sitting between them. The CDR3 totals 15 residues. CDR3 protein: CASRLAADGPYEQYF. In DNA, the CDR3 is TGTGCCAGCAGGTTGGCAGCCGATGGGCCCTACGAGCAGTACTTC.

On this clone: At one of its ends the junction is not consistent with the germline gene, which may arise from a read error. The V call is TRBV6-6, the J call TRBJ2-7; 10 bases match TRBD2. Germline V lookup: CDR1 MNHNY, CDR2 SVGAGI (reference sequence). The CDR3 is made up of 13 amino acids. The CDR3 is CASSYTSGMERYF. The DNA of the CDR3 is TGTGCCAGCAGCTATACTAGCGGGATGGAGCGGTACTTC.

This sequence joins TRBV2 and TRBJ2-1; weak D call: TRBD1 (6 bases). Between the trimmed V and J ends, which lost 8 bases and 1 base, there was a span of 18 bases. Germline CDR1 SNHLY, CDR2 FYNNEI. The CDR3 totals 16 residues. The CDR3 reads CASVDLVTGSYNEQFF. CDR3 in DNA: TGTGCCAGCGTCGACTTAGTGACAGGTTCCTACAATGAGCAGTTCTTC.

The J gene is TRBJ2-6, the V gene TRBV6-5; the D is unclear. The V end was cut by 6 bases, the J end by 0 bases, with 9 bases between. Germline V gene data show CDR1 as MNHEY and CDR2 as SVGAGI. The length of the CDR3 is 15 residues. CDR3 DNA sequence: TGTGCCAGCAGCGCAACTGGCTCTGGGGCCAACGTCCTGACTTTC. The encoded protein is CASSATGSGANVLTF.

The chain couples TRBV2 to TRBJ1-6, with D unclear. The V gene's germline CDR1 is SNHLY and CDR2 FYNNEI. The CDR3 length is 15 residues. Trimming shortened V by 7 bases and J by 0 bases, and 10 bases separated the two germline ends. The CDR3 bases are TGTGCCAGCATTGGGGAGAGCTCCTATAATTCACCCCTCCACTTT. Its translation is CASIGESSYNSPLHF.

This chain links TRBV18 with TRBJ1-2; D perhaps matches TRBD1 (5 bases). The CDR3 extends over 13 amino acids. V lost 0 bases, J lost 8 bases, and 10 bases lay in between. Germline V CDR1 and CDR2: KGHSH, LQKENI. CDR3 protein: CASSPPGVGGYTF. Here the CDR3 DNA reads TGTGCCAGCTCACCACCAGGGGTGGGCGGCTACACCTTC. Drawing the rest from reference TRBV18 and TRBJ1-2, the complete variable domain is NAGVMQNPRHLVRRRGQEARLRCSPMKGHSHVYWYRQLPEEGLKFMVYLQKENIIDESGMPKERFSAEFPKEGPSILRIQQVVRGDSAAYFCASSPPGVGGYTFGSGTRLTVV.

Remarks on this clone: This specimen includes other DNA sequences encoding the same CDR3. This chain uses TRBV27 with TRBJ2-1; 9 bases fit TRBD2. This CDR3 comprises 14 residues. Germline values: CDR1 MNHEY, CDR2 SMNVEV (reference sequence). With V trimmed by 2 bases and J by 7 bases, 3 bases remained unmatched. The CDR3 here is CASSLGLAGNEQFF. For the CDR3, the DNA is TGTGCCAGCAGTTTAGGGCTAGCGGGAAATGAGCAGTTCTTC.

The sample holds many counts of this clone. The chain joins TRBV30 to TRBJ1-1; no definite D call. There are 11 residues in the CDR3. The germline V gene has CDR1 GTSNPN and CDR2 SVGIG (reference sequence). V shed 3 bases and J shed 4 bases, with 6 bases lying between them. CDR3 nucleotide sequence: TGTGCCTGGAGCAGGATCACTGAAGCTTTCTTT. Translated: CAWSRITEAFF.

The chain combines TRBV7-9 with TRBJ1-4; the D is unclear. The V end was cut by 6 bases, the J end by 5 bases, with 4 bases between. This CDR3 comprises 11 residues. The germline gives CDR1 SEHNR, CDR2 FQNEAQ (reference sequence). The CDR3 sequence: CASSLNEKLFF. CDR3 nucleotide sequence: TGTGCCAGCAGTCTCAATGAAAAACTGTTTTTT.

This clone is a singleton in its sample. The V and J genes are TRBV30 and TRBJ2-4; TRBD2 matches at 14 bases. Trimming removed 2 bases from V and 1 base from J; junction bases left unmatched: 13. This CDR3 spans 20 amino acids. From germline, CDR1 is GTSNPN and CDR2 SVGIG (reference sequence). CDR3 DNA sequence: TGTGCCTGGAGTCCCTGGGGGGGACTAGCGGGAGCGGGGGCCAAAAACATTCAGTACTTC. Translating gives CAWSPWGGLAGAGAKNIQYF.

This chain uses TRBV27 with TRBJ2-1; TRBD2 agrees at 11 bases. Losses at the gene ends were 6 bases for V and 8 bases for J; bases not matched to a gene: 9. The CDR3 runs 15 residues. Germline-derived CDR1 and CDR2 are MNHEY and SMNVEV (reference sequence). The CDR3: CASRIAGGKLDEQFF. CDR3 nucleotide sequence: TGTGCCAGCAGGATAGCGGGAGGGAAGTTGGATGAGCAGTTCTTC.

The CDR3 bases are TGTGCCAGCACCAAGGGAGCGGGGTGGGAGCAGTTCTTC. This encodes CASTKGAGWEQFF. The chain carries TRBV12-3 or TRBV12-4 and TRBJ2-1, with 7 bases lining up with TRBD2. V was pared by 7 bases and J by 10 bases, with 10 bases of the junction left unmatched. The CDR3 sequence is 13 residues long.

V gene TRBV7-8 combines with J gene TRBJ1-6; 7 bases match TRBD1. The germline CDR1 and CDR2 sequences are SGHVS and FQNEAQ. The V segment lost 5 bases and the J segment 5 bases; nucleotides outside the gene matches: 12. This CDR3 comprises 17 residues. This CDR3 is CASSLGARGADNSPLHF. CDR3 nucleotides: TGTGCCAGCAGCCTAGGGGCCAGGGGGGCCGATAATTCACCCCTCCACTTT.

This chain joins TRBV30 and TRBJ2-2; 7 bases match TRBD2. Losses at the gene ends were 0 bases for V and 1 base for J; bases not matched to a gene: 17. The CDR3 is 20 amino acids. The germline V gene has CDR1 GTSNPN and CDR2 SVGIG (reference sequence). Here the CDR3 reads CAWSVRLKLWERGNTGELFF. The CDR3 bases are TGTGCCTGGAGTGTAAGGCTAAAGTTATGGGAGCGGGGGAACACCGGGGAGCTGTTTTTT.

This clone occurred a few times. This chain joins TRBV7-9 and TRBJ2-7; 7 bases are a match to TRBD1. The V gene end was trimmed by 2 bases and the J gene end by 2 bases; junction bases not matched to a gene: 3. The CDR3 has 14 residues. Germline loops: CDR1 SEHNR, CDR2 FQNEAQ (reference sequence). The CDR3 DNA sequence: TGTGCCAGCAGCTTAAGGGACAGTCCCTACGAGCAGTACTTC. It specifies CASSLRDSPYEQYF.

The genes are TRBV27 and TRBJ2-3, with D unclear. Germline V gives CDR1 MNHEY, CDR2 SMNVEV (reference sequence). Trimming removed 0 bases at V and 6 bases at J, with 7 bases between. CDR3 length: 13 amino acids. The CDR3 loop reads CASSLSAVDTQYF. CDR3 in DNA: TGTGCCAGCAGTTTATCCGCAGTCGATACGCAGTATTTT.

The chain employs TRBV19 and TRBJ1-6; no reliable D call. Trimming took 8 bases from V and 5 from J, leaving 4 bases between them. In germline, CDR1 is LNHDA, CDR2 SQIVND (reference sequence). The CDR3 is 11 amino acids. Here the CDR3 reads CASSDNSPLHF. For the CDR3, the DNA is TGTGCCAGTTCCGATAATTCACCCCTCCACTTT.

The gene calls are TRBV9 and TRBJ1-3, with a tentative D call TRBD1 (6 bases). This CDR3 contains 16 residues. Germline V lookup: CDR1 SGDLS, CDR2 YYNGEE. V dropped 0 bases and J dropped 3 bases, with 13 bases sitting between them. The CDR3 coding sequence is TGTGCCAGCAGCGTAGGACTGGGGGCCGATGGAAACACCATATATTTT. This codes for CASSVGLGADGNTIYF.